This T cell receptor (beta chain) comes out of a study of CD8+ T cells in alopecia areata. Overall study: Patients received oral tofacitinib, 5 to 10 mg twice daily, for moderate-to-severe alopecia areata.

Study-level findings and limits: An increase in clonality over normal scalp was evident in lesional scalp, especially alopecia totalis/universalis.

In regard to this clone: What it binds is unknown.

In each case, RNA was isolated and then reverse transcribed into cDNA as the sequencing template. Here immunoSEQ multiplex PCR was the method, and the copy in TCRdb shows in-frame clones only, minus some. The data contain about 200,000 clones, around 62% of them singletons. CDR1 and CDR2 (germline): MGHDK, SYGVNS. Deletions cut 8 bases from V and 5 bases from J, with 16 bases between. This CDR3 spans 13 amino acids. Patients with alopecia areata provided lesional scalp punch biopsies as well as peripheral blood. The chain combines TRBV25-1 with TRBJ2-7, with TRBD1 as a possible D gene (6 bases). This receptor was obtained from a human donor with alopecia areata. The sample consisted of CD4+ T cells sorted from blood, taken at week 0. The CDR3 region is CASGKQGSDEQYF. Here the CDR3 DNA reads TGTGCCAGCGGGAAACAGGGAAGTGACGAGCAGTACTTC.